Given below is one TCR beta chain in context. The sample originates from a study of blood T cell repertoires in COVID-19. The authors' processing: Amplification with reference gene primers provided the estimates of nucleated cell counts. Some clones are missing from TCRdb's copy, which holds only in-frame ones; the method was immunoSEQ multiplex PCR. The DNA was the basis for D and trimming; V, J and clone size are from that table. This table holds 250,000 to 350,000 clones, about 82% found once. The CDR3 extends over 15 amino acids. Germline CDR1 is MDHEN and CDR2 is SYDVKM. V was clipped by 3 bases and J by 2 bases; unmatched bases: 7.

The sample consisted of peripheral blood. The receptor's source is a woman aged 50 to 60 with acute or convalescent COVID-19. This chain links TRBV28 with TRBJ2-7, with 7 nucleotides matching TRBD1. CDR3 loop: CASSFPRTGAYEQYF. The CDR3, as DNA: TGTGCCAGCAGTTTTCCTCGGACAGGAGCCTACGAGCAGTACTTC.